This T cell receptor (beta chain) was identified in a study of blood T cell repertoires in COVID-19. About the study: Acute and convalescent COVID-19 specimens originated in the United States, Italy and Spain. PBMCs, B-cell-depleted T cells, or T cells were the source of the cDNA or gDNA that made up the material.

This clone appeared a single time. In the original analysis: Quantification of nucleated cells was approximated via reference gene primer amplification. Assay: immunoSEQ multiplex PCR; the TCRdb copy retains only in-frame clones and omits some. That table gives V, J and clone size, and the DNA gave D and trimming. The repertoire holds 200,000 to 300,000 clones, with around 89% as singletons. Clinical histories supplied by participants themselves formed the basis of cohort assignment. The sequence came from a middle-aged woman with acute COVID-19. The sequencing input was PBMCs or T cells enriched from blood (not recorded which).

CDR3: CASRPPCDSGHTDTQYF. The DNA of the CDR3 is TGTGCAAGTCGCCCACCCTGCGATAGCGGACACACAGATACGCAGTATTTT. The chain uses TRBV12-2 and TRBJ2-3; TRBD2 was called by the table and not checked on the DNA. TRBV12-2 is tagged as a pseudogene. CDR3 size: 17 residues.